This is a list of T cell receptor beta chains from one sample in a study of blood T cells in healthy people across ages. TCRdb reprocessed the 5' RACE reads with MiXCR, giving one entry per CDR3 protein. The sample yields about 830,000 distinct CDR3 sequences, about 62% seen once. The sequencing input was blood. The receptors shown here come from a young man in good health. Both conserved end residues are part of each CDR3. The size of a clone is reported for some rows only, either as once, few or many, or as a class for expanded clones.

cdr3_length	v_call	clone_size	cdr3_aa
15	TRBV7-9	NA	CASSFVDRPRGGYTF
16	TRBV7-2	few	CASSLHVAGGIGEQFF
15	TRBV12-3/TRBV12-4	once	CASSLGIFSNQPQHF
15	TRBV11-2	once	CASSAWAGAQETQYF
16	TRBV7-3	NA	CASSFSGGPGYNEQFF
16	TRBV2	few	CASSPSTGAAASPLHF
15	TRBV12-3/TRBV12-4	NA	CASSLRSGSGHEQFF
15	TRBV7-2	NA	CASSPRANSYNEQFF
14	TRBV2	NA	CASSGGQYNSPLHF
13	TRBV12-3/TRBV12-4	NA	CASSSQRGSPLHF
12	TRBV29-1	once	CSGTGQFDEQYF
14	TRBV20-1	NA	CSARDTGGGYGYTF
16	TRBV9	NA	CASSVAQRGGYNEQFF
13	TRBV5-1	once	CASSLRGLEEQYF
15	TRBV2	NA	CASSEFGGSGGEQYF
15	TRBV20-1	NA	CSAGRGSSSGSEQYF
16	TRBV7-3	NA	CASSLEAGTGTDTQYF
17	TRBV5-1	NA	CASSWTPSGGNTGELFF
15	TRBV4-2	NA	CASSPAERGTDTQYF
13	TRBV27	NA	CATARTGSYEQYF
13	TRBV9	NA	CASSGSFTGELFF
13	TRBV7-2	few	CASVPRAGNEQFF
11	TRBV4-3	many	CASSQAGEQYF
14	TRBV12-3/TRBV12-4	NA	CASSSSGGAHTQYF
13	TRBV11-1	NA	CASSSATGEKLFF
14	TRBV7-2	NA	CASSLAEQGYEQYF
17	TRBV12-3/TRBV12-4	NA	CASSLRLAGGLVQEQFF
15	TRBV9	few	CASSSQPDGTGELFF
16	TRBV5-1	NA	CASSETSLLGTDTQYF
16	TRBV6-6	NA	CASSYLPGQGEETQYF
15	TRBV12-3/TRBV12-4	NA	CASSSLGQGPDTQYF
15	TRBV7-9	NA	CASSLEPGAQEKLFF
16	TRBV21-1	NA	CASSIVGQGAGDTQYF
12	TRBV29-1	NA	CSVRQGGYEQYF
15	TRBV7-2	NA	CASSPRQGHLGELFF
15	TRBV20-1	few	CSAYTEPSSTDTQYF
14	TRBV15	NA	CATSGGTGHYEQYF
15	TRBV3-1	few	CASSQGGEPRLPLHF
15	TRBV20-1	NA	CSAKGTALLQETQYF
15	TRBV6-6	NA	CASSQSGGAYNEQYF
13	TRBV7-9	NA	CASSRDRSQTQYF